These 3 T cell receptor beta chains came from one sample sequenced in a study of control samples from healthy donors and cancer patients. Assay used: immunoSEQ multiplex PCR; TCRdb lists only in-frame clones, some missing. Of tens of thousands of clones in the sample, around nine tenths were seen once. Sequenced sample: PBMCs. All receptors come from a woman aged 50 to 65 with colorectal cancer.

Notes on this clone: In the same sample, other DNA sequences code for this CDR3. The V gene is TRBV3-1 (or the pseudogene TRBV3-2), the J gene TRBJ1-2; TRBD1 is a possible D gene (6 bases). The germline gives CDR1 LGHDT, CDR2 YNNKEL (reference sequence). The CDR3 sequence is 14 residues long. V was cut by 0 bases and J by 2 bases, with 7 bases left in between. The CDR3 loop reads CASSQEGGNYGYTF. The CDR3 DNA follows: TGTGCCAGCAGCCAAGAAGGGGGGAACTATGGCTACACCTTC.

The chain employs TRBV7-3 and TRBJ1-2, with 7 bases that match TRBD1. Germline CDR1 and CDR2: SGHTA and FQGTGA. The CDR3 contains 15 residues. V lost 1 base, J lost 4 bases, and 6 bases stayed unmatched. CDR3 nucleotide sequence: TGTGCCAGCAGCTTAATGGCAGGGGGTGGCTATGGCTACACCTTC. Protein product: CASSLMAGGGYGYTF.

This CDR3 is CASSYGAGELFF. Here the CDR3 DNA reads TGTGCCAGCAGCTATGGGGCCGGGGAGCTGTTTTTT. The chain employs TRBV7-9 and TRBJ2-2; D gene ambiguous. CDR1 is SEHNR and CDR2 is FQNEAQ in the germline V gene (reference sequence). The CDR3 extends over 12 amino acids. Trimming took off 4 bases at V and 6 bases at J, with 6 bases between the two ends.